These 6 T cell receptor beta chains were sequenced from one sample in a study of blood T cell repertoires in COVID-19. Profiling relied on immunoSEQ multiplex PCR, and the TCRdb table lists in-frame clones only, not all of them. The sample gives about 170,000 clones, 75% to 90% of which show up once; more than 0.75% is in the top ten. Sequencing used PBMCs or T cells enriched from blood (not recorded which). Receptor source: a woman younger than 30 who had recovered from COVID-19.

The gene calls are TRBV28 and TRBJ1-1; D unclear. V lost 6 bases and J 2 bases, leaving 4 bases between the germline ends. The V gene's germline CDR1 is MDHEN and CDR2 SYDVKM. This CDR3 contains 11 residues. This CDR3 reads CASSSNTEAFF. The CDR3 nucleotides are TGTGCCAGCAGCTCTAACACTGAAGCTTTCTTT. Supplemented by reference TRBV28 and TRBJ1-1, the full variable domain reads DVKVTQSSRYLVKRTGEKVFLECVQDMDHENMFWYRQDPGLGLRLIYFSYDVKMKEKGDIPEGYSVSREKKERFSLILESASTNQTSMYLCASSSNTEAFFGQGTRLTVV.

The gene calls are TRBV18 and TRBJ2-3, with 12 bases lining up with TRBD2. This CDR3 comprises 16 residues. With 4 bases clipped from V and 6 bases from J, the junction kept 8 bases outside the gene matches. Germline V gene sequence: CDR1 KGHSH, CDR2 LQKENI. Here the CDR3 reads CASSLVTSGSPDTQYF. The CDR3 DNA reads TGTGCCAGCTCACTTGTGACTAGCGGGAGCCCTGATACGCAGTATTTT.

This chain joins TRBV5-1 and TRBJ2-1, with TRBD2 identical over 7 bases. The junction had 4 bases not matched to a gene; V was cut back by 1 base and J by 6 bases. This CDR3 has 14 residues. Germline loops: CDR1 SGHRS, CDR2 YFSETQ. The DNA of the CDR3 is TGCGCCAGCAGCTTGATCGGGGGGACCAATGAGCAGTTCTTC. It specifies CASSLIGGTNEQFF.

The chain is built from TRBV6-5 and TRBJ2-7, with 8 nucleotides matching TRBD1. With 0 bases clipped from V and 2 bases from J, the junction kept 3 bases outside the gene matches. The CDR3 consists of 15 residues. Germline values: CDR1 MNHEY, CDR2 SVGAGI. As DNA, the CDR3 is TGTGCCAGCAGTTACTCTAGGGACAGGACCTACGAGCAGTACTTC. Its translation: CASSYSRDRTYEQYF.

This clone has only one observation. CDR3 sequence (DNA): TGTGCCAGCAGTCCCTATAACGGTAGACAAAAAAACATTCAGTACTTC. Its translation is CASSPYNGRQKNIQYF. V gene TRBV28 combines with J gene TRBJ2-4; no definite D call. This CDR3 contains 16 residues. Trimming took off 5 bases at V and 4 bases at J, with 18 bases between the two ends. CDR1 and CDR2 (germline): MDHEN, SYDVKM.

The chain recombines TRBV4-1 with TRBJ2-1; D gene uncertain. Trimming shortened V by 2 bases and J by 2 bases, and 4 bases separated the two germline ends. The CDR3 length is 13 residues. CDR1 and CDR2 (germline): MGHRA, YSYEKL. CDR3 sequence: CASSQYTYNEQFF. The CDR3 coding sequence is TGCGCCAGCAGCCAATACACCTACAATGAGCAGTTCTTC.